Each of the 5 T cell receptor beta chains below was sequenced from the same sample in a study of T-cell reconstitution after alpha-beta-depleted transplantation in children (TCRdb year 2016). The library came from PCR. The sequencer was an Illumina HiSeq 2500. Molecular barcoding was employed in the preparation of TCR libraries, with unique molecular identifiers being used to normalize TCRbeta repertoire quantification. The raw public reads went through TCRdb reprocessing: fastp at Q25, MiXCR clone calling, in-frame beta chains kept. Each CDR3 protein appears once, grouped with its most common genes and DNA. Within this sample are a few hundred thousand distinct CDR3 sequences, with about an eighth of them counted one time only. Approximately 4.3% of the sample lies in the top ten. The material was PBMCs, obtained from the stem cell graft. These receptor sequences come from a human donor who donated a stem cell graft to a child with Fanconi anemia.

A few counts support this clonotype. The chain carries TRBV12-3 or TRBV12-4 and TRBJ1-1; D is unclear. V lost 4 bases to trimming and J lost 3 bases, with 9 bases between them. The CDR3 loop spans 13 amino acids. The CDR3 DNA reads TGTGCCAGCAGTTACTTACGGGACACTGAAGCTTTCTTT. Amino acid sequence: CASSYLRDTEAFF.

The chain couples TRBV18 to TRBJ2-7; tentative D call: TRBD1 (6 bases). This CDR3 has 17 amino acids. V dropped 3 bases and J dropped 0 bases, with 18 bases sitting between them. Germline V gene data show CDR1 as KGHSH and CDR2 as LQKENI. The DNA of the CDR3 is TGTGCCAGCTCACCCTTTCAGGGGACGTCAAGCTCCTACGAGCAGTACTTC. Protein: CASSPFQGTSSSYEQYF.

Only a few counts were recorded for this clonotype. J is TRBJ2-1 and V is TRBV4-3; D gene ambiguous. Trimming shortened V by 4 bases and J by 6 bases, and 13 bases separated the two germline ends. The CDR3 extends over 14 amino acids. Germline V gives CDR1 LGHNA, CDR2 YSLEER. In DNA, the CDR3 is TGCGCCAGCAGCCGGTCAGAGACTCTCAATGAGCAGTTCTTC. Protein: CASSRSETLNEQFF.

The J gene is TRBJ2-1, the V gene TRBV6-2 or TRBV6-3; D possibly uses TRBD1 or TRBD2 (6 bases each). The germline CDR1 and CDR2 sequences are MNHEY and SVGEGT. Trimming left V 5 bases short and J 7 bases short, with 21 bases between. The CDR3 spans 16 residues. The CDR3 DNA reads as TGTGCCAGCAGTCCATTTCCTCCGGGGGCGGGGAATGAGCAGTTCTTC. It is translated as CASSPFPPGAGNEQFF.

This clonotype was observed a handful of times. This rearrangement joins TRBV3-1 to TRBJ1-2; 7 bases are a match to TRBD1. Per the germline V gene, CDR1 is LGHDT and CDR2 is YNNKEL (reference sequence). Trimming cost V 1 base and J 6 bases; bases outside gene matches: 8. The CDR3 has 15 amino acids. The chain's CDR3 is CASSQAPGGGNGYTF. The CDR3 nucleotides are TGTGCCAGCAGCCAAGCCCCAGGGGGGGGTAATGGCTACACCTTC.